The subject of this entry is one T cell receptor (beta chain). Its target is not known. The sample comes from a study of cytotoxic CD8 clonotypes in ibrutinib-treated CLL. Study-level information: The samples contained hundreds of thousands of productive templates on average. They also contained an average of roughly 99,000 productive rearrangements. The study's findings and limits: Sustained-remission patients were sampled at different times than progressing patients were. Higher clonality was seen at ibrutinib response and a return toward baseline at progression. Rare overall, public clonotypes shrank or held steady under therapy.

Germline assignment: CDR1 MNHEY and CDR2 SMNVEV (reference sequence). There are 13 residues in the CDR3. V lost 6 bases and J lost 0, with 6 bases in between. The repertoire was sequenced with immunoSEQ multiplex PCR; TCRdb's copy has only in-frame clones and lacks some. This repertoire shows approximately 330,000 clones, about 80% found once; its top ten account for 5.5% to 8%. The clonotype was recovered from a human donor with chronic lymphocytic leukemia. The specimen comprised PBMCs, sampled before ibrutinib treatment. The rearrangement joins TRBV27 to TRBJ1-5; D is unresolved. The CDR3: CASSHISNQPQHF. The CDR3, as DNA: TGTGCCAGCAGCCACATTAGCAATCAGCCCCAGCATTTT.